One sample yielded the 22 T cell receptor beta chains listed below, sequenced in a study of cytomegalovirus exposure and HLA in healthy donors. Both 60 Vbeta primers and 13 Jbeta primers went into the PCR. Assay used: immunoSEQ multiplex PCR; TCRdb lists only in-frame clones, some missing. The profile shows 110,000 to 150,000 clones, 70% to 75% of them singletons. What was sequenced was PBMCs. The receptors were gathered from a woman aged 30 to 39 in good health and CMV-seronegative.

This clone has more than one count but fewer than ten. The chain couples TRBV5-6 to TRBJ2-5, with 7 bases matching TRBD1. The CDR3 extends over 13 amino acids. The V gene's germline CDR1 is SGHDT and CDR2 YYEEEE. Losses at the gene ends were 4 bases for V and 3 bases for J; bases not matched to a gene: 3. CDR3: CASSGDRKETQYF. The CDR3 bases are TGTGCCAGCAGCGGGGACAGAAAAGAGACCCAGTACTTC.

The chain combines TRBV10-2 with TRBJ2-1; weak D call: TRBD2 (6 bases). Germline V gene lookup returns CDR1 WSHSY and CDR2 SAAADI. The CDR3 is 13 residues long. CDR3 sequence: CARELSSVYEQFF. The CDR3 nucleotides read TGCGCTAGGGAGCTTTCTAGCGTCTATGAGCAGTTCTTC.

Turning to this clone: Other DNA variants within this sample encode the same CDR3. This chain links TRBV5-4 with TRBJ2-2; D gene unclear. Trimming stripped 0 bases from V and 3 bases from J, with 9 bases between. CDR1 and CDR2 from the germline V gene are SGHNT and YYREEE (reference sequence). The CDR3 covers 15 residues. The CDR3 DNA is TGTGCCAGCAGCTTGGGAGGTCCTGACACCGGGGAGCTGTTTTTT. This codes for CASSLGGPDTGELFF.

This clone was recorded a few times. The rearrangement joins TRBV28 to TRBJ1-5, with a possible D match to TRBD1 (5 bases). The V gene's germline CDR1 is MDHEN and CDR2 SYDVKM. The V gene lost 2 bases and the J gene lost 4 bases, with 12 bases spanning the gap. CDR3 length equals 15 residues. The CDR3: CASSLGLSGNQPQHF. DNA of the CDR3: TGTGCCAGCAGTTTAGGCCTTTCAGGGAATCAGCCCCAGCATTTT.

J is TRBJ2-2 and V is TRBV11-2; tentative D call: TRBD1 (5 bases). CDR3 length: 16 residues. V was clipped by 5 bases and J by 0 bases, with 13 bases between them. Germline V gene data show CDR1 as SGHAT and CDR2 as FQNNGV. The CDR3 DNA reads TGTGCCAGCAGCCCCCAGGGTGGGGCGAACACCGGGGAGCTGTTTTTT. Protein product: CASSPQGGANTGELFF.

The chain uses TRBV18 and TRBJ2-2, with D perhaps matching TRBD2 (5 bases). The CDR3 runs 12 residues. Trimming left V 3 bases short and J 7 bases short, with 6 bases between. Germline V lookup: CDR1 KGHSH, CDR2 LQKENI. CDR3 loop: CASSPRGGELFF. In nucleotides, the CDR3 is TGTGCCAGCTCACCCCGGGGCGGGGAGCTGTTTTTT.

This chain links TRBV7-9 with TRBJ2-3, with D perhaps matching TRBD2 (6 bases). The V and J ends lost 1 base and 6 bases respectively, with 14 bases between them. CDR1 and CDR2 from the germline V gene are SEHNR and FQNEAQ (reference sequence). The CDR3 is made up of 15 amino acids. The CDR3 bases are TGTGCCAGCAGCTTAGTGTCCCCGGGAGTGGATACGCAGTATTTT. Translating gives CASSLVSPGVDTQYF.

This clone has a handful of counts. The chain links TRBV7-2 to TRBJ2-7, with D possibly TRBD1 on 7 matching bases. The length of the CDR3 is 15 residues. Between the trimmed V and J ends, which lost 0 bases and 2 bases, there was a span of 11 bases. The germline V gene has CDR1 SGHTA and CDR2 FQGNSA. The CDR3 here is CASSLARDRAYEQYF. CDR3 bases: TGTGCCAGCAGCTTAGCGCGGGACAGAGCCTACGAGCAGTACTTC.

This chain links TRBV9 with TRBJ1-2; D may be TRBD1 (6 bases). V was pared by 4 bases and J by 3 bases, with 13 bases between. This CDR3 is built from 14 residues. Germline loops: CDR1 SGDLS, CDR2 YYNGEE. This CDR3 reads CASSSPTGYYGYTF. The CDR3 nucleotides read TGTGCCAGCAGCTCCCCCACAGGGTACTATGGCTACACCTTC.

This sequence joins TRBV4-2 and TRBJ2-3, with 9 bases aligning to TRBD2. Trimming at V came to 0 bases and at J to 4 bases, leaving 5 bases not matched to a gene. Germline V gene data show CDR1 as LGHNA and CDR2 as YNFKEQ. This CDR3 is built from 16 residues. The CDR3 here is CASSQDRAGGSDTQYF. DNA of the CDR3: TGTGCCAGCAGCCAAGATCGGGCGGGAGGGTCAGATACGCAGTATTTT.

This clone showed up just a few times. The CDR3 bases are TGTGCCAGCAGCTTAGGAGGGAGTATGGGCGAGCAGTACTTC. Protein product: CASSLGGSMGEQYF. The chain couples TRBV7-9 to TRBJ2-7; tentative D call: TRBD2 (5 bases). This CDR3 comprises 14 residues. The germline CDR1 and CDR2 sequences are SEHNR and FQNEAQ (reference sequence). The V and J ends lost 1 base and 6 bases respectively, with 13 bases between them.

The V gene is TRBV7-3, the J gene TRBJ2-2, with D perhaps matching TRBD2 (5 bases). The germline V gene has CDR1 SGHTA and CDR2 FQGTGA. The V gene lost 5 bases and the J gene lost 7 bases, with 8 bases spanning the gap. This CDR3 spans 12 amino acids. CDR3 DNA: TGTGCCAGCAGCCACCGGGGCGGGGAGCTGTTTTTT. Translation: CASSHRGGELFF.

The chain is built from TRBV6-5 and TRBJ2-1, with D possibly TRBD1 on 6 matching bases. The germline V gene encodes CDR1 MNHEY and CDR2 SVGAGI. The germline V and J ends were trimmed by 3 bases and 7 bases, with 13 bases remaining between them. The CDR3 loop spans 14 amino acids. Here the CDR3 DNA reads TGTGCCAGCAGTTATTTACAGGGTTTTAATGAGCAGTTCTTC. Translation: CASSYLQGFNEQFF.

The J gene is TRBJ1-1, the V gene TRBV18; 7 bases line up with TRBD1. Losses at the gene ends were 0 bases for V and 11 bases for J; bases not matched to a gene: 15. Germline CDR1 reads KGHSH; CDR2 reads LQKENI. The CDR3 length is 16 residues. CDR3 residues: CASSPPHPRGTVDAFF. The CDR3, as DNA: TGTGCCAGCTCACCACCCCACCCCAGGGGGACGGTTGACGCTTTCTTT.

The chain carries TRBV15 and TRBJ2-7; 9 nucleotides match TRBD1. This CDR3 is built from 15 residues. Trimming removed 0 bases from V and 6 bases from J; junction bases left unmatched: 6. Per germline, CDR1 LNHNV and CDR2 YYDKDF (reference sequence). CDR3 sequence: CATSREDIQGAEQYF. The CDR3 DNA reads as TGTGCCACCAGCAGAGAGGATATACAGGGGGCCGAGCAGTACTTC. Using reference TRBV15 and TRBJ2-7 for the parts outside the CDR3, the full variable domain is DAMVIQNPRYQVTQFGKPVTLSCSQTLNHNVMYWYQQKSSQAPKLLFHYYDKDFNNEADTPDNFQSRRPNTSFCFLDIRSPGLGDTAMYLCATSREDIQGAEQYFGPGTRLTVT.

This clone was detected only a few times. The CDR3 DNA is TGTGCCAGCAGCTTGGCGGGGACTAGCGTGGGCGAGACCCAGTACTTC. Its protein product is CASSLAGTSVGETQYF. The J gene is TRBJ2-5, the V gene TRBV5-8; 10 positions match TRBD2. CDR3 length: 16 amino acids. The V segment lost 0 bases and the J segment 5 bases; nucleotides outside the gene matches: 7. The germline gives CDR1 SGHTS, CDR2 YDEGEE.

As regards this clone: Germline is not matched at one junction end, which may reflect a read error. The CDR3: CASSLDKAGGQETQYF. CDR3 sequence (DNA): TGTGCTAGCAGCTTAGACAAAGCGGGAGGACAAGAGACCCAGTACTTC. The chain recombines TRBV7-7 with TRBJ2-5, with 9 bases lining up with TRBD2. Germline V gene sequence: CDR1 SSHAT, CDR2 FNYEAQ (reference sequence). This CDR3 has 16 amino acids. The full variable domain, its missing parts supplied by reference TRBV7-7 and TRBJ2-5, is GAGVSQSPRYKVTKRGQDVTLRCDPISSHATLYWYQQALGQGPEFLTYFNYEAQPDKSGLPSDRFSAERPEGSISTLTIQRTEQRDSAMYRCASSLDKAGGQETQYFGPGTRLLVL.

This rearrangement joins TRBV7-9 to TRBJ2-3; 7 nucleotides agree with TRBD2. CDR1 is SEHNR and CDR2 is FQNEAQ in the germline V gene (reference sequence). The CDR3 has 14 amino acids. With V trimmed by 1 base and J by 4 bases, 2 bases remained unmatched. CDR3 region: CASSLGGGADTQYF. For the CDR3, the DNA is TGTGCCAGCAGCTTAGGCGGGGGTGCAGATACGCAGTATTTT.

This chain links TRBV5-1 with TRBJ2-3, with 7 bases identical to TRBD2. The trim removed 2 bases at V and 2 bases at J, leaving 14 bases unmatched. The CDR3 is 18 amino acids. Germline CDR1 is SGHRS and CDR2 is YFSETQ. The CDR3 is CASSLGGASGDFTDTQYF. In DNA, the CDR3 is TGCGCCAGCAGCTTAGGCGGGGCTAGCGGAGACTTCACAGATACGCAGTATTTT.

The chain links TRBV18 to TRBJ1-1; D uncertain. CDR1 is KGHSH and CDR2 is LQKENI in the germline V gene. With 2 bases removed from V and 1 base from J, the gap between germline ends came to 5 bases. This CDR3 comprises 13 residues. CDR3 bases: TGTGCCAGCTCACCAGCGGGGAACACTGAAGCTTTCTTT. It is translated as CASSPAGNTEAFF.

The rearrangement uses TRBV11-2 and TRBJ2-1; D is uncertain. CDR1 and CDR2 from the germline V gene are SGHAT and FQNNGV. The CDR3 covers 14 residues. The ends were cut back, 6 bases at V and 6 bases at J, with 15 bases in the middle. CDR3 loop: CASSLERVVNEQFF. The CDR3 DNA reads TGTGCCAGCAGTCTAGAGAGAGTAGTCAATGAGCAGTTCTTC. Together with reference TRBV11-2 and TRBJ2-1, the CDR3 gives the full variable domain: EAGVAQSPRYKIIEKRQSVAFWCNPISGHATLYWYQQILGQGPKLLIQFQNNGVVDDSQLPKDRFSAERLKGVDSTLKIQPAKLEDSAVYLCASSLERVVNEQFFGPGTRLTVL.

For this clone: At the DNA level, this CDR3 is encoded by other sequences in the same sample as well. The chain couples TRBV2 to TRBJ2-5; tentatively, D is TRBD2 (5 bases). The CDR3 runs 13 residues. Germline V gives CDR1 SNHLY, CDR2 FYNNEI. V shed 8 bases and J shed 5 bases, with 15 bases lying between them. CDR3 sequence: CASLGVARETQYF. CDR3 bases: TGTGCCAGCCTTGGGGTAGCGAGGGAGACCCAGTACTTC.